The T cell receptor beta chain under discussion was sequenced for a study of blood T cell repertoires in COVID-19. Study summary: PBMCs, B-cell-depleted T cells, or T cells were the source of the cDNA or gDNA that made up the material.

Original methodology: Amplification of reference gene primers provided the estimated nucleated cell counts. Profiling relied on immunoSEQ multiplex PCR, and the TCRdb table lists in-frame clones only, not all of them. V, J and clone size derive from that table, while D and trimming were established from the DNA sequence. The sample holds just over 80,000 clones, roughly 90% seen once. V lost 9 bases and J lost 8, with 18 bases in between. The CDR3 is 13 residues long. CDR1 is KGHDR, CDR2 SFDVKD, per germline. Sequencing was carried out using PBMCs or T cells enriched from blood (not recorded which). The TCR comes from a woman in her 50s with acute COVID-19. The chain employs TRBV24-1 and TRBJ1-2, with TRBD1 as a possible D gene (6 bases). CDR3 region: CATGGGAREGYTF. The CDR3 region has the DNA TGTGCCACCGGGGGGGGCGCCAGAGAAGGCTACACCTTC.